This T cell receptor beta chain was sequenced during a study of blood T cell repertoires in COVID-19. Study as a whole: Material from acute and convalescent COVID-19 was sourced from the United States, Italy and Spain. T cells, B-cell-depleted T cells, or PBMCs provided the cDNA or gDNA that served as material.

With 8 bases removed from V and 0 bases from J, the gap between germline ends came to 7 bases. Germline CDR1 reads MRHNA; CDR2 reads SNTAGT. This CDR3 is built from 13 residues. In the authors' workflow: Nucleated cell number was recorded as an estimate derived from reference gene primer amplification. The data were produced by immunoSEQ multiplex PCR, yet TCRdb's version contains in-frame clones alone and is incomplete. D and trimming come from the DNA, and the V and J calls and clone size come from that table. The table has over 90,000 clones, more than 85% seen once; the top ten hold about 2.9%. The specimen sequenced was peripheral blood. The chain recombines TRBV6-4 with TRBJ1-4; D not resolved. This TCR was recovered from a man aged 45-60 years with active or convalescent COVID-19. Here the CDR3 reads CASVYSTNEKLFF. The CDR3 nucleotides are TGTGCCAGCGTGTATTCAACTAATGAAAAACTGTTTTTT.